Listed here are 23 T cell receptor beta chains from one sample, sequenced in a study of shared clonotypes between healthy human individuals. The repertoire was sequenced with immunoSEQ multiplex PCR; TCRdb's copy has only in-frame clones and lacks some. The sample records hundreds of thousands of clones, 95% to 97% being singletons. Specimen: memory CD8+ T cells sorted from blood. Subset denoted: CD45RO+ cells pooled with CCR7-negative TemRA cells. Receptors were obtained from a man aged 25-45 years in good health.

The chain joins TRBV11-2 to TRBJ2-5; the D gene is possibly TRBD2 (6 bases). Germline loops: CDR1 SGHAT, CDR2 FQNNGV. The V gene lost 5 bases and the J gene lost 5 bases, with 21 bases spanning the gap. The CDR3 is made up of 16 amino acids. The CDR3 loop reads CASSDRDSREAETQYF. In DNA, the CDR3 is TGTGCCAGCAGCGACCGGGACTCTAGGGAGGCGGAGACCCAGTACTTC.

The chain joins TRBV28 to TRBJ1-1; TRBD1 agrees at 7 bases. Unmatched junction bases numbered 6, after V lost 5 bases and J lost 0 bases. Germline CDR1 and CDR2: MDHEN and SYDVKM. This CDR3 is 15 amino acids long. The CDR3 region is CASSRQGGMNTEAFF. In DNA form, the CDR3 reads TGTGCCAGCAGTAGACAGGGAGGCATGAACACTGAAGCTTTCTTT.

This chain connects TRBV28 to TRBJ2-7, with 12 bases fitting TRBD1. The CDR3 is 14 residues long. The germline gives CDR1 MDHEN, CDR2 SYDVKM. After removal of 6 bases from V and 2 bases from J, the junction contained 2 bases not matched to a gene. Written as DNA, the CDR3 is TGTGCCAGCAGACGGGACAGGGGGCCCTACGAGCAGTACTTC. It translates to CASRRDRGPYEQYF.

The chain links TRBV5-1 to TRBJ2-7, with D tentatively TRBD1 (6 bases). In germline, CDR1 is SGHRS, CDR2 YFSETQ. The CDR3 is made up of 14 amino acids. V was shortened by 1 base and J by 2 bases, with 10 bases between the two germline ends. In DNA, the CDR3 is TGCGCCAGCAGCTTGCTGGGGGCTGCCTACGAGCAGTACTTC. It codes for CASSLLGAAYEQYF. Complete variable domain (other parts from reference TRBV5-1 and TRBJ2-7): KAGVTQTPRYLIKTRGQQVTLSCSPISGHRSVSWYQQTPGQGLQFLFEYFSETQRNKGNFPGRFSGRQFSNSRSEMNVSTLELGDSALYLCASSLLGAAYEQYFGPGTRLTVT.

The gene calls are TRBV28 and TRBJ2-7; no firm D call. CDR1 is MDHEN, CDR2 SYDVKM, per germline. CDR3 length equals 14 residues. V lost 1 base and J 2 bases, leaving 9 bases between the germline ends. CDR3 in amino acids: CASSLFPGPYEQYF. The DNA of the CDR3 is TGTGCCAGCAGTTTATTCCCAGGTCCCTACGAGCAGTACTTC.

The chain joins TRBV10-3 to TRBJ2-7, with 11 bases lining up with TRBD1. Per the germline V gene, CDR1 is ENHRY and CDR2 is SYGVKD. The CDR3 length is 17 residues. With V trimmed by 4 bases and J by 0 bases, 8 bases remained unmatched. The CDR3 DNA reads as TGTGCCATCAGTGGGGACAGGGGGAACCTTCTCTCCTACGAGCAGTACTTC. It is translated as CAISGDRGNLLSYEQYF.

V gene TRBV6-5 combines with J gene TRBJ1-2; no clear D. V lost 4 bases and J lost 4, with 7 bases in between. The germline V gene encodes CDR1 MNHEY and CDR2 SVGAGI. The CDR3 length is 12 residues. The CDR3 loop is CASSSPSYGYTF. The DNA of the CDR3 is TGTGCCAGCAGTTCTCCAAGCTATGGCTACACCTTC.

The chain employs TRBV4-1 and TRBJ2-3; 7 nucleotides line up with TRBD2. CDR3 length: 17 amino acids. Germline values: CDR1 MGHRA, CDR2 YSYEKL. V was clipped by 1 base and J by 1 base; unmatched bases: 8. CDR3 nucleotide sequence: TGCGCCAGCAGCCAAGCCAGTGGAGGGAGGGGCACAGATACGCAGTATTTT. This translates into CASSQASGGRGTDTQYF.

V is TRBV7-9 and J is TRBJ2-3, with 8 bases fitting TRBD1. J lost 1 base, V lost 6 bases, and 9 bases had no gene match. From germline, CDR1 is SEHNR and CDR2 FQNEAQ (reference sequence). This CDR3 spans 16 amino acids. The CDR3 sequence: CASRATTGVGTDTQYF. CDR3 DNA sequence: TGTGCCAGCAGGGCCACGACAGGGGTGGGCACAGATACGCAGTATTTT. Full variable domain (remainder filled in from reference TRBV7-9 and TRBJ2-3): DTGVSQNPRHKITKRGQNVTFRCDPISEHNRLYWYRQTLGQGPEFLTYFQNEAQLEKSRLLSDRFSAERPKGSFSTLEIQRTEQGDSAMYLCASRATTGVGTDTQYFGPGTRLTVL.

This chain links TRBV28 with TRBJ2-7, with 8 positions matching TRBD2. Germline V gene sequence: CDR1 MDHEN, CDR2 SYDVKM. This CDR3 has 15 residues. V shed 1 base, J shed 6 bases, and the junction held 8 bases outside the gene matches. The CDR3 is CASSLFPGGPSEQYF. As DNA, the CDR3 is TGTGCCAGCAGTTTATTCCCGGGAGGGCCCTCCGAGCAGTACTTC.

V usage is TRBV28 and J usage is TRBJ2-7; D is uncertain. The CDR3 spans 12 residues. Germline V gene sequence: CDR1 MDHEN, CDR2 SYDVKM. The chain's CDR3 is CATALTKYEQYF. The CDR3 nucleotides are TGTGCAACAGCCCTGACAAAATACGAGCAGTACTTC.

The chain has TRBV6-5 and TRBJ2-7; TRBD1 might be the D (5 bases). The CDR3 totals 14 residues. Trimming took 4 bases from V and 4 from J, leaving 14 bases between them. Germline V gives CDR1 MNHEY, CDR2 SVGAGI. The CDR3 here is CASSSTLPGYEQYF. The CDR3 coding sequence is TGTGCCAGCAGTTCAACGCTCCCAGGGTACGAGCAGTACTTC.

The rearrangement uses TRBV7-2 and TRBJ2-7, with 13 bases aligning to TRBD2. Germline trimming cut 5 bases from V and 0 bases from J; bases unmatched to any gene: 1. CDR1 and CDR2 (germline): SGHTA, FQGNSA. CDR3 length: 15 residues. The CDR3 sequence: CASSRTSGSSYEQYF. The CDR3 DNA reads TGTGCCAGCAGCCGGACTAGCGGGAGCTCCTACGAGCAGTACTTC.

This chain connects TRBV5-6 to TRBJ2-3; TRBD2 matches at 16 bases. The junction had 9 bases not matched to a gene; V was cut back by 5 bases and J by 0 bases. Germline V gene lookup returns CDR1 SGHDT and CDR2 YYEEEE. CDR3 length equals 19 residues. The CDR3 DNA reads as TGTGCCAGCAGATGGAGGGGACTAGCGGGAGGGCCGAGCACAGATACGCAGTATTTT. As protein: CASRWRGLAGGPSTDTQYF.

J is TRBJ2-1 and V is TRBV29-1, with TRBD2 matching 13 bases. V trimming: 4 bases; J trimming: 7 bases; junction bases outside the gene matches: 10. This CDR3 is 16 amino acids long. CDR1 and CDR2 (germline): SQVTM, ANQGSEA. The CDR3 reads CSVGRSGLAGKNEQFF. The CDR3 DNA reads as TGCAGCGTTGGCAGGTCGGGACTAGCGGGGAAAAATGAGCAGTTCTTC.

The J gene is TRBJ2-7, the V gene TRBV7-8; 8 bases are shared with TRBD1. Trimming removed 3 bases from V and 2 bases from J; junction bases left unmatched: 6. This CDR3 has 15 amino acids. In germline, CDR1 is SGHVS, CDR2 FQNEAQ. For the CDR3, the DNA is TGTGCCAGCAGCTTGGGGACAGGCACAACCTACGAGCAGTACTTC. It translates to CASSLGTGTTYEQYF. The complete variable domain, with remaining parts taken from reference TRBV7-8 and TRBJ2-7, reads GAGVSQSPRYKVAKRGQDVALRCDPISGHVSLFWYQQALGQGPEFLTYFQNEAQLDKSGLPSDRFFAERPEGSVSTLKIQRTQQEDSAVYLCASSLGTGTTYEQYFGPGTRLTVT.

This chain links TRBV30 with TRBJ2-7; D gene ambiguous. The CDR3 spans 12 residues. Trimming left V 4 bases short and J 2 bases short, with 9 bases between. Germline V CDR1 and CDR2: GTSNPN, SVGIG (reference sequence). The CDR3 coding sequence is TGTGCCTGGATGGGCGGTCCCTACGAGCAGTACTTC. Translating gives CAWMGGPYEQYF.

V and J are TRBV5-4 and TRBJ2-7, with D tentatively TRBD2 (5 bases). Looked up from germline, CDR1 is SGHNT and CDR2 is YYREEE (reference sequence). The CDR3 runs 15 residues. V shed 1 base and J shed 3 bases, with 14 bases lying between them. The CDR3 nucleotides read TGTGCCAGCAGCTTGTTCGGCGGAGGCTTCTACGAGCAGTACTTC. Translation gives CASSLFGGGFYEQYF.

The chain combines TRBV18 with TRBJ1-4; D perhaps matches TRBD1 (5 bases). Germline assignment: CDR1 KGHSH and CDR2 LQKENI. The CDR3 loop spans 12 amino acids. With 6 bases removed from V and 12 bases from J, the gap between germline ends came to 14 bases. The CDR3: CASSPGAQELFF. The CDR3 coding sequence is TGTGCCAGCTCTCCCGGGGCCCAGGAACTGTTTTTT. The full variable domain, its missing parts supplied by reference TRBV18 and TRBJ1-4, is NAGVMQNPRHLVRRRGQEARLRCSPMKGHSHVYWYRQLPEEGLKFMVYLQKENIIDESGMPKERFSAEFPKEGPSILRIQQVVRGDSAAYFCASSPGAQELFFGSGTQLSVL.

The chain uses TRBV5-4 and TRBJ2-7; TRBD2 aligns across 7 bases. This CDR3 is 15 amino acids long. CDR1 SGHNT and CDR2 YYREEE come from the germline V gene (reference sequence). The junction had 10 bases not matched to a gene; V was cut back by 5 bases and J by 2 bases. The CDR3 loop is CASRTLAEHTYEQYF. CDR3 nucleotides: TGTGCCAGCAGGACTCTAGCGGAACACACCTACGAGCAGTACTTC.

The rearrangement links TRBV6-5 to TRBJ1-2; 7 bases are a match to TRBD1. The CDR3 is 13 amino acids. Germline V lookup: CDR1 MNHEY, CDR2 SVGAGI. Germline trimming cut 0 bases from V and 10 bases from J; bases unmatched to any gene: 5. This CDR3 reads CASSYSGTAAYTF. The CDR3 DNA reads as TGTGCCAGCAGTTACTCCGGGACAGCTGCCTACACCTTC.

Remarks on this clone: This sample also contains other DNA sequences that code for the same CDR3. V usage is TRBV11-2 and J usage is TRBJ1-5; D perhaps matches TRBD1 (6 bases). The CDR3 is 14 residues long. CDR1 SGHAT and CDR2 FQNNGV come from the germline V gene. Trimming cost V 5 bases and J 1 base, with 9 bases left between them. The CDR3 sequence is CASSLGGSNQPQHF. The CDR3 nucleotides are TGTGCCAGCAGCCTAGGGGGAAGCAATCAGCCCCAGCATTTT. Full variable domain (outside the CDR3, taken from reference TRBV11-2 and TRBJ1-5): EAGVAQSPRYKIIEKRQSVAFWCNPISGHATLYWYQQILGQGPKLLIQFQNNGVVDDSQLPKDRFSAERLKGVDSTLKIQPAKLEDSAVYLCASSLGGSNQPQHFGDGTRLSIL.

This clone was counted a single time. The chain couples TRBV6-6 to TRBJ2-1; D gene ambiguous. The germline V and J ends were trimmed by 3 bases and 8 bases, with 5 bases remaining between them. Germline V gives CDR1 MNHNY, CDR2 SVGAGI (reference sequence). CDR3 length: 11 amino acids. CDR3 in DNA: TGTGCCAGCAGTTATCCCCATGAGCAGTTCTTC. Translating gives CASSYPHEQFF.